One and the same sample provided the 17 T cell receptor beta chains below, sequenced in a study of blood T cell repertoires in COVID-19. Assay: immunoSEQ multiplex PCR; the TCRdb copy retains only in-frame clones and omits some. The table has fewer than 200,000 clones, roughly 89% seen once. Sequencing was performed on peripheral blood. The receptors were gathered from a woman aged 45-60 years with acute or convalescent COVID-19.

The chain employs TRBV30 and TRBJ1-5; the D gene is possibly TRBD1 (5 bases). Germline values: CDR1 GTSNPN, CDR2 SVGIG (reference sequence). This CDR3 contains 14 residues. V lost 0 bases and J 6 bases, leaving 12 bases between the germline ends. This CDR3 reads CAWSVLGGTQPQHF. CDR3 nucleotides: TGTGCCTGGAGTGTATTGGGGGGGACTCAGCCCCAGCATTTT.

This sequence joins TRBV3-1 (or the pseudogene TRBV3-2) and TRBJ2-7; TRBD2 matches at 9 bases. CDR1 is LGHDT, CDR2 YNNKEL, per germline (reference sequence). The ends lost 3 bases at V and 3 bases at J; junction bases unmatched: 6. The CDR3 is 15 residues long. As DNA, the CDR3 is TGTGCCAGCAGCCAGGCGGGGGGGGTGATCTACGAGCAGTACTTC. It codes for CASSQAGGVIYEQYF.

CDR3 in DNA: TGTGCCAGCAGCTTGTTCAGGTCATATGGCTACACCTTC. Encoded protein: CASSLFRSYGYTF. The rearrangement joins TRBV11-2 to TRBJ1-2; no clear D gene. V lost 3 bases, J lost 5 bases, and 10 bases lay in between. This CDR3 contains 13 residues. Germline V gives CDR1 SGHAT, CDR2 FQNNGV.

This chain uses TRBV27 with TRBJ2-5; TRBD1 matches 9 bases. CDR1 and CDR2 (germline): MNHEY, SMNVEV (reference sequence). The CDR3 is 20 amino acids. V lost 4 bases and J lost 2; bases outside the gene matches: 20. CDR3 in amino acids: CASSSVAPGQGVELQETQYF. CDR3 sequence (DNA): TGTGCCAGCAGTTCAGTTGCCCCGGGACAGGGAGTAGAACTTCAAGAGACCCAGTACTTC.

This chain links TRBV6-2 or TRBV6-3 with TRBJ2-1, with 10 bases matching TRBD1. Trimming cost V 4 bases and J 4 bases; bases outside gene matches: 1. The CDR3 runs 14 residues. Germline assignment: CDR1 MNHEY and CDR2 SVGEGT. CDR3 amino acids: CASSSGQGYNEQFF. Written as DNA, the CDR3 is TGTGCCAGCAGTTCGGGACAGGGGTACAATGAGCAGTTCTTC.

The rearrangement joins TRBV11-3 to TRBJ2-3, with 10 nucleotides matching TRBD2. The CDR3 length is 15 residues. V dropped 2 bases and J dropped 5; count of bases not matched to a gene: 4. The germline V gene encodes CDR1 SGHNT and CDR2 YENEEA. This chain's CDR3 is CASSLTSGVGDTQYF. The CDR3 nucleotides are TGTGCCAGCAGCTTAACTAGCGGGGTGGGAGATACGCAGTATTTT.

This sequence joins TRBV21-1 and TRBJ2-7; the table's D call TRBD2 went unverified against the DNA. TRBV21-1 is a documented pseudogene. The CDR3 contains 19 residues. CDR3 nucleotides: TGTGCCAGCAGCAAAGAGTGGAGCGGGAGGGCCTTAAAGACCTACGAGCAGTACTTC. This encodes CASSKEWSGRALKTYEQYF.

This chain uses TRBV13 with TRBJ1-3; no definite D call. Germline V gives CDR1 PRHDT, CDR2 FYEKMQ (reference sequence). The CDR3 runs 14 residues. Between the trimmed V and J ends, which lost 2 bases and 0 bases, there was a span of 5 bases. CDR3 amino acids: CASSLMRSGNTIYF. In nucleotides, the CDR3 is TGTGCCAGCAGCTTAATGCGCTCTGGAAACACCATATATTTT. Combining the CDR3 with reference TRBV13 and TRBJ1-3 gives the whole variable domain AAGVIQSPRHLIKEKRETATLKCYPIPRHDTVYWYQQGPGQDPQFLISFYEKMQSDKGSIPDRFSAQQFSDYHSELNMSSLELGDSALYFCASSLMRSGNTIYFGEGSWLTVV.

The chain recombines TRBV7-6 with TRBJ1-3; D may be TRBD1 (6 bases). CDR3 length: 15 amino acids. Germline-derived CDR1 and CDR2 are SGHVS and FNYEAQ. Trimming pared 9 bases from V and 2 bases from J, leaving 17 bases between. The CDR3 DNA sequence: TGTGCCAGTTCAACCGGGCAGGGGCCTGGAAACACCATATATTTT. Protein sequence: CASSTGQGPGNTIYF.

The chain has TRBV5-1 and TRBJ1-1; D call uncertain. Trimming took off 4 bases at V and 0 bases at J, with 13 bases between the two ends. CDR3 size: 15 residues. Germline CDR1 SGHRS, CDR2 YFSETQ. CDR3 in amino acids: CASSMHRAMNTEAFF. The CDR3 DNA sequence: TGCGCCAGCAGCATGCACAGAGCCATGAACACTGAAGCTTTCTTT. Variable domain in full (rest from reference TRBV5-1 and TRBJ1-1): KAGVTQTPRYLIKTRGQQVTLSCSPISGHRSVSWYQQTPGQGLQFLFEYFSETQRNKGNFPGRFSGRQFSNSRSEMNVSTLELGDSALYLCASSMHRAMNTEAFFGQGTRLTVV.

This chain links TRBV18 with TRBJ2-3, with 11 bases identical to TRBD1. This CDR3 is 16 amino acids long. CDR1 and CDR2 from the germline V gene are KGHSH and LQKENI. V was pared by 2 bases and J by 5 bases, with 6 bases of the junction left unmatched. CDR3 residues: CASSPIRTGGVDTQYF. CDR3 coding DNA: TGTGCCAGCTCACCAATCCGGACAGGGGGCGTAGATACGCAGTATTTT.

The chain joins TRBV6-2 or TRBV6-3 to TRBJ1-5; 7 bases line up with TRBD1. This CDR3 is 15 amino acids long. Germline V gives CDR1 MNHEY, CDR2 SVGEGT. The V gene end was trimmed by 4 bases and the J gene end by 5 bases; junction bases not matched to a gene: 8. Here the CDR3 DNA reads TGTGCCAGCAGTTTTGACAGGGTTGGGTATCAGCCCCAGCATTTT. Translated, it gives CASSFDRVGYQPQHF.

This clone was seen more than once but under ten times. This chain uses TRBV12-3 or TRBV12-4 with TRBJ1-1; D is uncertain. Trimming removed 4 bases from V and 4 bases from J, with 10 bases in between. The CDR3 contains 13 residues. CDR3 nucleotides: TGTGCCAGCAGTTCCTCGGGAGGCACTGAAGCTTTCTTT. It specifies CASSSSGGTEAFF.

The V and J genes are TRBV19 and TRBJ2-1; TRBD2 matches at 8 bases. V lost 6 bases to trimming and J lost 3 bases; unmatched junction nucleotides: 7. CDR1 is LNHDA and CDR2 is SQIVND in the germline V gene (reference sequence). CDR3 length: 15 amino acids. Written as DNA, the CDR3 is TGTGCCAGTAGGAGAGCGGGAGAGGGCTACAATGAGCAGTTCTTC. This translates into CASRRAGEGYNEQFF.

The table lists this clone with a count of one. V gene TRBV6-6 combines with J gene TRBJ2-7, with 14 bases that match TRBD2. V lost 6 bases to trimming and J lost 5 bases; unmatched junction nucleotides: 6. This CDR3 contains 15 residues. The germline V gene has CDR1 MNHNY and CDR2 SVGAGI (reference sequence). CDR3 sequence reads: CASRGLAGGPNEQYF. DNA for the CDR3: TGTGCCAGCAGAGGACTAGCGGGAGGCCCGAACGAGCAGTACTTC.

This clone showed up just a few times. The CDR3 region has the DNA TGTGCCAGCTCACCCGGCAGGGAGGCCGATGGCTACACCTTC. Translation: CASSPGREADGYTF. The chain combines TRBV18 with TRBJ1-2, with D possibly TRBD1 on 5 matching bases. This CDR3 has 14 residues. Germline values: CDR1 KGHSH, CDR2 LQKENI. Trimming left V 3 bases short and J 6 bases short, with 14 bases between. Full variable domain (remainder filled in from reference TRBV18 and TRBJ1-2): NAGVMQNPRHLVRRRGQEARLRCSPMKGHSHVYWYRQLPEEGLKFMVYLQKENIIDESGMPKERFSAEFPKEGPSILRIQQVVRGDSAAYFCASSPGREADGYTFGSGTRLTVV.

This rearrangement joins TRBV5-5 to TRBJ1-1; D remains unclear. Germline V lookup: CDR1 SGHKS, CDR2 YYEKEE (reference sequence). This CDR3 spans 15 amino acids. Trimming took 1 base from V and 0 from J, leaving 10 bases between them. The CDR3 sequence is CASSLQLTVNTEAFF. The CDR3 region has the DNA TGTGCCAGCAGCTTGCAGTTAACAGTGAACACTGAAGCTTTCTTT.